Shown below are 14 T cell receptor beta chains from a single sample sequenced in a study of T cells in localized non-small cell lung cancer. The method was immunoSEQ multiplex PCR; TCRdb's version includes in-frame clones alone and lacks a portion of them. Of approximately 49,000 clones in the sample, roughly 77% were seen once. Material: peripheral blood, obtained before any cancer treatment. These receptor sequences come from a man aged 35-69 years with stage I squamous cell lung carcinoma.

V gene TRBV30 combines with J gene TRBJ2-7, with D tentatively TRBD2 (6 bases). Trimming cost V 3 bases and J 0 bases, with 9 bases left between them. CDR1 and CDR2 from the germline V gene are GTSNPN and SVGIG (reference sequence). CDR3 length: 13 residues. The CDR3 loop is CAWSGDSSYEQYF. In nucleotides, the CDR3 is TGTGCCTGGAGCGGGGACTCCTCCTACGAGCAGTACTTC.

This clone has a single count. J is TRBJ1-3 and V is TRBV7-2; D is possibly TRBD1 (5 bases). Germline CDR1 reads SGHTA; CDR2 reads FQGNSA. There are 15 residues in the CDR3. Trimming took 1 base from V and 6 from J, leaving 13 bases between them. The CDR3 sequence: CASSLGTGGTNTIYF. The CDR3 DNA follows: TGTGCCAGCAGCTTAGGTACGGGAGGGACAAACACCATATATTTT.

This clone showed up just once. This CDR3 reads CASSPVNEKLFF. CDR3 bases: TGTGCCAGCTCACCAGTAAATGAAAAACTGTTTTTT. The chain employs TRBV18 and TRBJ1-4; D is ambiguous. Germline V lookup: CDR1 KGHSH, CDR2 LQKENI. Trimming pared 2 bases from V and 5 bases from J, leaving 3 bases between. This CDR3 has 12 amino acids. The variable domain in full, with the rest retrieved from reference TRBV18 and TRBJ1-4, is NAGVMQNPRHLVRRRGQEARLRCSPMKGHSHVYWYRQLPEEGLKFMVYLQKENIIDESGMPKERFSAEFPKEGPSILRIQQVVRGDSAAYFCASSPVNEKLFFGSGTQLSVL.

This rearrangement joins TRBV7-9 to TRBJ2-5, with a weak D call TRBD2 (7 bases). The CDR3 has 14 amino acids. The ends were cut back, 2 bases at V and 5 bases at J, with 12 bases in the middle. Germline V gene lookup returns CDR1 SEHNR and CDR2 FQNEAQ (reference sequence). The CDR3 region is CASSLLGGGETQYF. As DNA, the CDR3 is TGTGCCAGCAGCTTATTAGGGGGAGGGGAGACCCAGTACTTC.

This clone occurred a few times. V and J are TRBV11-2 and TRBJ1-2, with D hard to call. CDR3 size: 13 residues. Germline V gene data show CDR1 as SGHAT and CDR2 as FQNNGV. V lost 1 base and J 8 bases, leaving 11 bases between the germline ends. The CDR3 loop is CASSLARTEGYTF. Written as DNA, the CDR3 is TGTGCCAGCAGCTTAGCACGGACTGAGGGCTACACCTTC.

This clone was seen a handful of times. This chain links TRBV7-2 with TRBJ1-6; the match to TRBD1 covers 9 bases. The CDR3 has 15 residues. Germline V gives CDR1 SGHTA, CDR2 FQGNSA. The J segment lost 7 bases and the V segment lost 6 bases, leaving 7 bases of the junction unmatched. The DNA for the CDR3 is TGTGCCAGCAGGGCGGTGGGACAGGGAAATTCACCCCTCCACTTT. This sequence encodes CASRAVGQGNSPLHF.

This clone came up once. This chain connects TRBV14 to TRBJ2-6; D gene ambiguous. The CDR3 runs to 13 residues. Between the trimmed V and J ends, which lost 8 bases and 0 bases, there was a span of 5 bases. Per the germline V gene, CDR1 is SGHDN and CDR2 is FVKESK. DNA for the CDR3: TGTGCCAGCGCTGTCTCTGGGGCCAACGTCCTGACTTTC. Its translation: CASAVSGANVLTF. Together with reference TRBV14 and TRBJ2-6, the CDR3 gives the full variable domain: EAGVTQFPSHSVIEKGQTVTLRCDPISGHDNLYWYRRVMGKEIKFLLHFVKESKQDESGMPNNRFLAERTGGTYSTLKVQPAELEDSGVYFCASAVSGANVLTFGAGSRLTVL.

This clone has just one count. CDR3 bases: TGTGCCAGCAGCCAAGGGCAGGGGGGGGCCTACAATGAGCAGTTCTTC. Its protein product is CASSQGQGGAYNEQFF. V is TRBV4-2 and J is TRBJ2-1; the D call may be TRBD1 or TRBD2 (7 bases each). Trimming left V 1 base short and J 2 bases short, with 12 bases between. The germline gives CDR1 LGHNA, CDR2 YNFKEQ. The CDR3 has 16 residues.

The DNA for the CDR3 is TGTGCCAGCAGCTTAGACAGGGCCTATGGCTACACCTTC. This gives the protein CASSLDRAYGYTF. The V gene is TRBV7-2, the J gene TRBJ1-2; possibly TRBD1 for D (6 bases). CDR3 length: 13 residues. V was clipped by 1 base and J by 4 bases, with 7 bases between them. Germline loops: CDR1 SGHTA, CDR2 FQGNSA.

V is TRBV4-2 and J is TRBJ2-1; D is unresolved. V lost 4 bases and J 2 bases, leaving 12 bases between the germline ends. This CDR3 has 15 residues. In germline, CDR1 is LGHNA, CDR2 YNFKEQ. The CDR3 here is CASSPSGSAYNEQFF. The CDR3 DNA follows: TGTGCCAGCAGCCCGTCGGGCTCGGCCTACAATGAGCAGTTCTTC.

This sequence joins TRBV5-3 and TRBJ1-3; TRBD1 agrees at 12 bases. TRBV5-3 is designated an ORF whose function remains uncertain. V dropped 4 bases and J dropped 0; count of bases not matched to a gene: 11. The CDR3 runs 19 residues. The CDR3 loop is CARSRGTGGNNHSGNTIYF. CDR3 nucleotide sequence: TGTGCCAGAAGCCGAGGGACAGGGGGCAATAACCACTCTGGAAACACCATATATTTT.

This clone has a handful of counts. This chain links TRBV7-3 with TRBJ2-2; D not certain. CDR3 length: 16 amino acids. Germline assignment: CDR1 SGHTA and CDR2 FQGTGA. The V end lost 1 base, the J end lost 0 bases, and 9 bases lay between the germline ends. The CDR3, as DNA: TGTGCCAGCAGCTTAAACCGGATCGCGAACACCGGGGAGCTGTTTTTT. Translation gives CASSLNRIANTGELFF.

CDR3 residues: CASQLWIEQFF. The CDR3 nucleotides are TGTGCCAGTCAGCTCTGGATTGAGCAGTTCTTC. The chain joins TRBV2 to TRBJ2-1; D unresolved. Germline loops: CDR1 SNHLY, CDR2 FYNNEI. The length of the CDR3 is 11 residues. Deletions cut 9 bases from V and 9 bases from J, with 12 bases between.

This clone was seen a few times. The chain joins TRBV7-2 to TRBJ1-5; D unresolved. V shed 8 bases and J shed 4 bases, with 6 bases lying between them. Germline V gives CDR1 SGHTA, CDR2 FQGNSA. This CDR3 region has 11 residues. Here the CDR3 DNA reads TGTGCCAGCGGGTTTAATCAGCCCCAGCATTTT. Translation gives CASGFNQPQHF.